This T cell receptor beta chain appears in the sequencing data of a study of blood T cell repertoires in COVID-19. The assay was immunoSEQ multiplex PCR, and TCRdb's table has in-frame clones only and misses some. Of a few hundred thousand clones in the sample, around 87% were seen once. This sequence originates from a young woman with acute COVID-19. Input material: PBMCs or T cells enriched from blood (not recorded which).

CDR3 sequence reads: CASSKASGGGRTQYF. In DNA, the CDR3 is TGTGCCAGCAGCAAAGCTAGCGGAGGCGGGAGGACGCAGTATTTT. V and J are TRBV7-8 and TRBJ2-3; 8 bases are a match to TRBD2. This CDR3 spans 15 amino acids. The germline gives CDR1 SGHVS, CDR2 FQNEAQ. V shed 5 bases and J 9 bases; nucleotides not matched to a gene: 13.